Reported below is one T cell receptor beta chain. This record comes from a study of OX40 agonist ivuxolimab in advanced cancers. This CDR3 is 15 amino acids long. CDR1 MNHEY and CDR2 SMNVEV come from the germline V gene (reference sequence). J lost 6 bases, V lost 7 bases, and 11 bases had no gene match. Only in-frame clones appear in the TCRdb table, and some are missing; sequencing was by immunoSEQ multiplex PCR. Among 65,000 or so clones listed, more than 80% were seen once. Excluded were patients having autoimmune disease history or systemic immunosuppression. The material was CD4+ or CD8+ T cells sorted from blood, obtained in a trial of the OX40 agonist ivuxolimab. The receptor's source is an adult with an advanced solid tumor such as melanoma, head and neck, liver or kidney cancer. The chain joins TRBV27 to TRBJ2-1, with 8 positions matching TRBD2. CDR3 region: CASTLTLGLVNEQFF. The CDR3 DNA sequence: TGTGCCAGCACCCTCACGCTGGGACTAGTCAATGAGCAGTTCTTC.